This T cell receptor (beta chain) was observed in a study of vaccination and CD4 T cells after COVID-19. Study-wide results and caveats: Of the reactive clones in convalescent patients, a median about 90% showed up only post-vaccination.

A remark on this clonotype: Its antigen is unknown.

Treatment given: roughly 11-day PBMC culture with coronavirus spike peptide pools or control peptides (ViraFEST assay). The collection of CD4+ T cells from the unexposed donor took place before the COVID-19 pandemic (2011-2018). Cultures of PBMCs, 1.5 million to 2 million per well, were set up with roughly 11 IU/ml IL-2 and 10 ug/ml peptide pools. If enough cells were available, CD4+ T cells from unexposed donors were probed with SARS-CoV-2 S/N and four cold-coronavirus spikes. The CDR3 runs 13 residues. The V end was cut by 4 bases, the J end by 3 bases, with 10 bases between. Germline V CDR1 and CDR2: SGHNT, YYREEE (reference sequence). Cultured CD4+ T-cell DNA underwent Oncomine TCR Beta short-read sequencing. The source of extracted genomic DNA was cultured CD4+ T cells. TCRdb redid the calling of the PCR reads with MiXCR, one entry per CDR3 protein. The sample carries over 9,500 distinct CDR3 sequences, 35% recorded once.

Sequenced material: CD4+ T cells from blood, cultured in vitro. The rearrangement links TRBV5-4 to TRBJ2-5, with D perhaps assigned TRBD1 or TRBD2 (5 bases each). The receptor's source is a human donor in good health. Here the CDR3 DNA reads TGTGCCAGCAGCCCCGGGACCAAAGAGACCCAGTACTTC. This encodes CASSPGTKETQYF.